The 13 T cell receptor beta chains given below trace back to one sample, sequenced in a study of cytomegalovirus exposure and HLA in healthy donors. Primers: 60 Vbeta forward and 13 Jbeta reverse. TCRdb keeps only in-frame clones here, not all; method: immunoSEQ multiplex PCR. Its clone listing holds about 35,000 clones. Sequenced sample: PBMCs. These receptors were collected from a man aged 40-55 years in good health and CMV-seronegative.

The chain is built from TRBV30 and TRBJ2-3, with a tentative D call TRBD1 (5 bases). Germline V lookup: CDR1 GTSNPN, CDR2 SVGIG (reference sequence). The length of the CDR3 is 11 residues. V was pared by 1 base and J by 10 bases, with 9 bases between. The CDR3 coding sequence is TGTGCCTGGAGTGAGGGGTCCCCGCAGTATTTT. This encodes CAWSEGSPQYF.

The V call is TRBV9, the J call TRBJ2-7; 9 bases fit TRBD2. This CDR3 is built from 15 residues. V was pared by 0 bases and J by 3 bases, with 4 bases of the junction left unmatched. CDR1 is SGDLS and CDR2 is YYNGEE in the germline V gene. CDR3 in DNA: TGTGCCAGCAGCGTAGGCTCAGCGGGGGGCTACGAGCAGTACTTC. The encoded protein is CASSVGSAGGYEQYF. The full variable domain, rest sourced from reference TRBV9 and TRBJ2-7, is DSGVTQTPKHLITATGQRVTLRCSPRSGDLSVYWYQQSLDQGLQFLIQYYNGEERAKGNILERFSAQQFPDLHSELNLSSLELGDSALYFCASSVGSAGGYEQYFGPGTRLTVT.

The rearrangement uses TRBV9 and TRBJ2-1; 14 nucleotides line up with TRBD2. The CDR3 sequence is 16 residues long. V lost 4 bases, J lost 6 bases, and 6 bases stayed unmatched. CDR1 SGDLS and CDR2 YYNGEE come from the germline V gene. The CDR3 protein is CASSLGTSGSGNEQFF. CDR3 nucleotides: TGTGCCAGCAGCCTTGGGACTAGCGGGAGTGGCAATGAGCAGTTCTTC.

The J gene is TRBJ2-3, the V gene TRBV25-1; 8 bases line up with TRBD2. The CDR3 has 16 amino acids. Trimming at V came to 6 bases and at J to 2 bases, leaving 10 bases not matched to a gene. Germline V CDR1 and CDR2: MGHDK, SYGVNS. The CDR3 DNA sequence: TGTGCCAGCAGCCCAACCCGGGGGGGGTTCACAGATACGCAGTATTTT. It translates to CASSPTRGGFTDTQYF.

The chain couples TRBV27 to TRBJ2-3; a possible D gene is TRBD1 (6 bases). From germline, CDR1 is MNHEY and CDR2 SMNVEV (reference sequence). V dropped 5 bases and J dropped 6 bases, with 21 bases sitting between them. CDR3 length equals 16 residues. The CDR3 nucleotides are TGTGCCAGCAGTCTAACCGACAGGATTTTGGCGGATACGCAGTATTTT. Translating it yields CASSLTDRILADTQYF.

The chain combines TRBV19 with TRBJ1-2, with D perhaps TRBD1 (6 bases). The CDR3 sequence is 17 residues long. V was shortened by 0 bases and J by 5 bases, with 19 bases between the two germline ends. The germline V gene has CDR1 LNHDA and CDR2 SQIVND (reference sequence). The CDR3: CASSIDHSGTLLYGYTF. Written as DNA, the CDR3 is TGTGCCAGTAGTATAGACCACTCCGGGACACTCCTTTATGGCTACACCTTC. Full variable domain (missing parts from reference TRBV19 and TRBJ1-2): DGGITQSPKYLFRKEGQNVTLSCEQNLNHDAMYWYRQDPGQGLRLIYYSQIVNDFQKGDIAEGYSVSREKKESFPLTVTSAQKNPTAFYLCASSIDHSGTLLYGYTFGSGTRLTVV.

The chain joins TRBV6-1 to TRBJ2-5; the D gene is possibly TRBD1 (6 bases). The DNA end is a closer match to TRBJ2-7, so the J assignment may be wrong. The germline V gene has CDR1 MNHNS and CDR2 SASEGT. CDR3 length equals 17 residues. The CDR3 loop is CASSDLTGFYGSYEQYF. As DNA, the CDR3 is TGTGCCAGCAGTGATCTGACAGGCTTCTACGGTTCCTACGAGCAGTACTTC.

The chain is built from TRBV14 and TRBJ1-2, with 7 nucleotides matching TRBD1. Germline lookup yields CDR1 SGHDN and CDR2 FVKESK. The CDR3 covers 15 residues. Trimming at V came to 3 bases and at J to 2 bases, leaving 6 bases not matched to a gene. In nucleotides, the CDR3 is TGTGCCAGCAGCCATGTACAGGGGTGGAACTATGGCTACACCTTC. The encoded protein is CASSHVQGWNYGYTF.

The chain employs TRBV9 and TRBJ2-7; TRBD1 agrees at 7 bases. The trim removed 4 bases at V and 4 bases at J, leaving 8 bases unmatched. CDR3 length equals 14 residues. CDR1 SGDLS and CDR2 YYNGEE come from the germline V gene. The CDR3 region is CASSTQDRSYEQYF. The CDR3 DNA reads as TGTGCCAGCAGCACCCAGGACAGGAGTTACGAGCAGTACTTC. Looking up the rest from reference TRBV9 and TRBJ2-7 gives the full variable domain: DSGVTQTPKHLITATGQRVTLRCSPRSGDLSVYWYQQSLDQGLQFLIQYYNGEERAKGNILERFSAQQFPDLHSELNLSSLELGDSALYFCASSTQDRSYEQYFGPGTRLTVT.

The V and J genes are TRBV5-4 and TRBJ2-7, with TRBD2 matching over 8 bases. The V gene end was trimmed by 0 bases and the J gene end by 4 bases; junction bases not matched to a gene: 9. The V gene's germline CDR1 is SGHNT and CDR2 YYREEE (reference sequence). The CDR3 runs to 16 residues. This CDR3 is CASSLGGGAGVYEQYF. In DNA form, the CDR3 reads TGTGCCAGCAGCTTGGGGGGGGGAGCGGGGGTTTACGAGCAGTACTTC.

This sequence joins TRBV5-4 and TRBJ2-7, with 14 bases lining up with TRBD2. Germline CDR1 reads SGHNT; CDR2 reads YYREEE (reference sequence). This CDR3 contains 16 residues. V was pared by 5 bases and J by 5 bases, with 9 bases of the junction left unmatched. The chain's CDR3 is CASSFGLAGGTHEQYF. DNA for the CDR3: TGTGCCAGCAGTTTCGGACTAGCGGGAGGAACCCACGAGCAGTACTTC.

The CDR3 loop is CASSRQVSGNTIYF. Written as DNA, the CDR3 is TGCGCCAGCAGCCGACAGGTTTCTGGAAACACCATATATTTT. The J gene is TRBJ1-3, the V gene TRBV4-1; TRBD1 might be the D (6 bases). The CDR3 contains 14 residues. The germline V and J ends were trimmed by 4 bases and 1 base, with 8 bases remaining between them. Germline loops: CDR1 MGHRA, CDR2 YSYEKL.

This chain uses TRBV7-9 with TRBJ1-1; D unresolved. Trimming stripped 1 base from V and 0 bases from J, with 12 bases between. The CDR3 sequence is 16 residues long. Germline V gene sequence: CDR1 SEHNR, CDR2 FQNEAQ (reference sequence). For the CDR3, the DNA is TGTGCCAGCAGCTTAGGGGCAGGAAGCATGAACACTGAAGCTTTCTTT. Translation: CASSLGAGSMNTEAFF.